A selection of T cell receptor beta chains follows, all from one sample in a study of T cell changes during pregnancy in multiple sclerosis. Data came from immunoSEQ multiplex PCR; TCRdb stores just in-frame clones and leaves some out. The sample has 40,000 to 60,000 clones, around nine tenths seen once; the top ten hold 0.5%. Sequencing used CD4+ T cells from peripheral blood mononuclear cells, obtained in the third trimester of pregnancy. The receptors stem from a female donor with multiple sclerosis, enrolled in a pregnancy study. The CDR3 runs from the conserved cysteine through the conserved F or W. The D gene is left open where the match is weak. Where a row states a size, it is once, few, many or the class of an expanded clone; other rows omit it.

v_gene: TRBV10-3; d_gene: TRBD1; abundance: NA; j_gene: TRBJ1-5; len: 16; CDR3nt: TGTGCCATCAGTGAGGACAGGGGGCTGGGCAATCAGCCCCAGCATTTT; CDR3aa: CAISEDRGLGNQPQHF
v_gene: TRBV11-3; d_gene: NA; abundance: NA; j_gene: TRBJ2-2; len: 13; CDR3nt: TGTGCCAGCAGCTTCCCTCACACCGGGGAGCTGTTTTTT; CDR3aa: CASSFPHTGELFF
v_gene: TRBV5-1; d_gene: NA; abundance: NA; j_gene: TRBJ1-3; len: 14; CDR3nt: TGCGCCAGCAGCTCCGACAGCTCTGGAAACACCATATATTTT; CDR3aa: CASSSDSSGNTIYF
v_gene: TRBV2; d_gene: NA; abundance: NA; j_gene: TRBJ2-7; len: 11; CDR3nt: TGTGCCAGCAGTCCCGAGTTTGGGCAGTACTTC; CDR3aa: CASSPEFGQYF
v_gene: TRBV7-9; d_gene: TRBD1; abundance: NA; j_gene: TRBJ2-1; len: 15; CDR3nt: TGTGCCAGCAGCCTGGACAGGGGCCCCTACAATGAGCAGTTCTTC; CDR3aa: CASSLDRGPYNEQFF
v_gene: TRBV9; d_gene: NA; abundance: NA; j_gene: TRBJ2-7; len: 13; CDR3nt: TGTGCCAGCAGCATCCGGGATACATCGGAGCAGTACTTC; CDR3aa: CASSIRDTSEQYF
v_gene: TRBV5-6; d_gene: TRBD2; abundance: NA; j_gene: TRBJ2-7; len: 15; CDR3nt: TGTGCCAGCAGCTCCGTCCGGGGGGGCTTGCACGAGCAGTACTTC; CDR3aa: CASSSVRGGLHEQYF
v_gene: TRBV5-8; d_gene: NA; abundance: once; j_gene: TRBJ2-7; len: 15; CDR3nt: TGTGCCAGCAGCTTGGGAGGGACTCCATTCTACGAGCAGTACTTC; CDR3aa: CASSLGGTPFYEQYF
v_gene: TRBV6-5; d_gene: TRBD2; abundance: NA; j_gene: TRBJ2-1; len: 15; CDR3nt: TGTGCCAGCATTCAGCGGGGGGGGGACTTCAATGAGCAGTTCTTC; CDR3aa: CASIQRGGDFNEQFF
v_gene: TRBV30; d_gene: NA; abundance: NA; j_gene: TRBJ1-6; len: 16; CDR3nt: TGTGCCTGGAGAAAAACAGGGAGCTCCTATAATTCACCCCTCCACTTT; CDR3aa: CAWRKTGSSYNSPLHF
v_gene: TRBV5-4; d_gene: TRBD1; abundance: NA; j_gene: TRBJ1-1; len: 13; CDR3nt: TGTGCCAGCAGCTTGAGGGGGCGAATTGAAGCTTTCTTT; CDR3aa: CASSLRGRIEAFF